This paragraph covers one T cell receptor beta chain sequence. Antigen: not known. Specified treatment: oral pan-JAK inhibitor, 5-10 mg twice daily. These data are taken from a study of CD8+ T cells in alopecia areata. Whole-study findings and limits: Numerous expanded lesional clones remained in scalp and blood during tofacitinib.

Extraction and reverse transcription of RNA yielded cDNA as the sequencing template. Sequencing was performed with immunoSEQ multiplex PCR; in TCRdb, only in-frame clones are kept and a portion is missing. The sample lists about 120,000 clones; about 61% were seen once. The germline CDR1 and CDR2 sequences are GTSNPN and SVGIG (reference sequence). With 6 bases removed from V and 2 bases from J, the gap between germline ends came to 13 bases. This CDR3 contains 13 residues. The J gene is TRBJ1-2, the V gene TRBV30; D perhaps matches TRBD1 (6 bases). The sequence derives from a human donor with alopecia areata. The sample here was CD8+ T cells sorted from blood, taken at week 4, from a patient treated with tofacitinib. The CDR3 DNA sequence: TGTGCCTGCATAGCAGGGGTAAACTATGGCTACACCTTC. This gives the protein CACIAGVNYGYTF.